The 27 T cell receptor beta chains given below trace back to one sample, sequenced in a study of early T cells in non-severe SARS-CoV-2 infection (dated by TCRdb to the early 2020s). Library generation was performed with 5' RACE. This sample was sequenced with a NextSeq 500. TCRdb's own reprocessing of the public reads used fastp at Q25 and MiXCR and kept productive beta chains. Under each unique CDR3 protein, matching rows form one entry showing the most common genes and DNA. This sample has around 27,000 distinct CDR3 sequences in its table, and around 5.1% of those were observed once. The ten largest clones capture over 20% of the sample. Sequenced material: whole blood. The receptors here all came from an adult who was a healthcare worker with PCR-confirmed SARS-CoV-2 infection or an uninfected control (not recorded which).

The chain links TRBV30 to TRBJ2-7; possible D gene TRBD1, 6 bases. The V gene's germline CDR1 is GTSNPN and CDR2 SVGIG (reference sequence). This CDR3 has 12 amino acids. Trimming stripped 4 bases from V and 6 bases from J, with 13 bases between. In nucleotides, the CDR3 is TGTGCCTGGACGGAGCAGGGGTCCGAGCAGTACTTC. Protein product: CAWTEQGSEQYF.

This clonotype was counted at least ten times. The rearrangement links TRBV18 to TRBJ2-5, with D maybe TRBD1 (5 bases). CDR1 and CDR2 from the germline V gene are KGHSH and LQKENI. Trimming shortened V by 6 bases and J by 0 bases, and 17 bases separated the two germline ends. CDR3 size: 16 residues. DNA of the CDR3: TGTGCCAGCTCCTCCCGAAACGCAGGGAACCAAGAGACCCAGTACTTC. This encodes CASSSRNAGNQETQYF.

The chain carries TRBV5-1 and TRBJ1-1; D perhaps matches TRBD1 (6 bases). The germline V and J ends were trimmed by 6 bases and 0 bases, with 18 bases remaining between them. CDR1 is SGHRS, CDR2 YFSETQ, per germline. The length of the CDR3 is 16 residues. CDR3 residues: CASINRGGEVNTEAFF. The CDR3 bases are TGCGCCAGCATCAACCGGGGGGGCGAAGTGAACACTGAAGCTTTCTTT.

This clonotype has ten or more counts. The chain recombines TRBV9 with TRBJ1-4; TRBD1 matches at 7 bases. Trimming removed 3 bases from V and 4 bases from J; junction bases left unmatched: 6. Germline V gives CDR1 SGDLS, CDR2 YYNGEE. This CDR3 has 15 amino acids. CDR3 loop: CASSAGGGINEKLFF. The CDR3 nucleotides are TGTGCCAGCAGCGCAGGGGGAGGTATTAATGAAAAACTGTTTTTT.

Ten or more counts support this clonotype. The chain links TRBV10-1 to TRBJ2-3; 8 positions agree with TRBD2. Germline-derived CDR1 and CDR2 are WNHNN and SYGVQD (reference sequence). The V segment lost 5 bases and the J segment 7 bases; nucleotides outside the gene matches: 5. CDR3 length equals 13 residues. The CDR3 DNA follows: TGCGCCAGCAGTCCGGGGGGGCAGTATACGCAGTATTTT. Its protein product is CASSPGGQYTQYF.

This clonotype was counted ten times or more. The rearrangement joins TRBV7-2 to TRBJ2-6; no reliable D call. Germline CDR1 and CDR2: SGHTA and FQGNSA. The V gene lost 3 bases and the J gene lost 0 bases, with 9 bases spanning the gap. This CDR3 is built from 16 residues. CDR3 nucleotides: TGTGCCAGCAGCTTTTACGGCCTCTCTGGGGCCAACGTCCTGACTTTC. Protein: CASSFYGLSGANVLTF.

V is TRBV12-3 or TRBV12-4 and J is TRBJ1-5; maybe TRBD1 (5 bases). V was clipped by 6 bases and J by 5 bases, with 14 bases between them. The CDR3 is made up of 14 amino acids. CDR3 DNA: TGTGCCAGCAGAAGGGGTAGGATTGATCAGCCCCAGCATTTT. Its protein is CASRRGRIDQPQHF.

There are many counts of this clonotype. The V and J genes are TRBV10-3 and TRBJ1-2, with D tentatively TRBD1 (6 bases). CDR1 and CDR2 from the germline V gene are ENHRY and SYGVKD. This CDR3 contains 14 residues. CDR3 loop: CASGGTSTNYGYTF. CDR3 nucleotides: TGTGCTTCCGGGGGGACAAGTACTAACTATGGCTACACCTTC.

This clonotype is classed as large (0.1 to 1%). V usage is TRBV7-6 and J usage is TRBJ2-1; D unclear. Germline V gives CDR1 SGHVS, CDR2 FNYEAQ. Trimming removed 4 bases at V and 8 bases at J, with 9 bases between. The CDR3 runs to 12 residues. CDR3 DNA sequence: TGTGCCAGCAGCTACTACGGCGATGAGCAGTTCTTC. Protein product: CASSYYGDEQFF.

This clonotype came up many times. The chain couples TRBV18 to TRBJ2-1; 7 bases line up with TRBD2. V shed 5 bases and J 7 bases; nucleotides not matched to a gene: 8. Germline V gene data show CDR1 as KGHSH and CDR2 as LQKENI. The CDR3 is made up of 14 amino acids. CDR3 coding DNA: TGTGCCAGCTCAACCCGGACTAGTTGGAATGAGCAGTTCTTC. This encodes CASSTRTSWNEQFF.

A word on this clonotype: A read error is possible here, since a much larger clone lies one base away. This chain connects TRBV19 to TRBJ1-5, with D unclear. This CDR3 has 15 amino acids. CDR1 and CDR2 from the germline V gene are LNHDA and SQIVND (reference sequence). The CDR3 DNA reads as TGTGCCAGTAGTCCGACCAGCACTAGCAATCAGCCCCAGCGTTTT. As protein: CASSPTSTSNQPQRF.

The table lists this clonotype with a few counts. CDR3 region: CATSSGASGSLADTQYF. CDR3 nucleotides: TGTGCCACCAGCAGTGGAGCAAGCGGGAGTCTCGCAGATACGCAGTATTTT. The genes are TRBV15 and TRBJ2-3; 8 positions agree with TRBD2. Germline-derived CDR1 and CDR2 are LNHNV and YYDKDF (reference sequence). This CDR3 region has 17 residues. V lost 3 bases and J lost 4; bases outside the gene matches: 12.

Ten or more counts support this clonotype. The gene calls are TRBV7-9 and TRBJ2-1, with D possibly being TRBD1 or TRBD2 (6 bases each). Germline CDR1 SEHNR, CDR2 FQNEAQ (reference sequence). The CDR3 contains 17 residues. Trimming removed 3 bases at V and 0 bases at J, with 15 bases between. The CDR3 DNA sequence: TGTGCCAGCAGCTTCTGGGGGGCAGGGAGCTCCTACAATGAGCAGTTCTTC. It codes for CASSFWGAGSSYNEQFF.

This clonotype was counted only a few times. The V gene is TRBV20-1, the J gene TRBJ1-5; possibly TRBD1 for D (6 bases). V gave up 6 bases and J gave up 4 bases, with 16 bases separating them. This CDR3 is built from 14 residues. CDR1 is DFQATT and CDR2 is SNEGSKA in the germline V gene (reference sequence). DNA of the CDR3: TGCAGTGCCCAGGGGTCCATGAGGAATCAGCCCCAGCATTTT. This translates into CSAQGSMRNQPQHF.

The table lists this clonotype with many counts. The chain is built from TRBV30 and TRBJ1-5; 7 positions match TRBD1. The trim removed 2 bases at V and 0 bases at J, leaving 7 bases unmatched. Germline-derived CDR1 and CDR2 are GTSNPN and SVGIG (reference sequence). The CDR3 contains 16 residues. DNA for the CDR3: TGTGCCTGGAGTAGGGCGGGACAGATTAGCAATCAGCCCCAGCATTTT. This encodes CAWSRAGQISNQPQHF.

The chain couples TRBV19 to TRBJ2-3; 7 bases are a match to TRBD2. The germline CDR1 and CDR2 sequences are LNHDA and SQIVND (reference sequence). The CDR3 totals 17 residues. With V trimmed by 5 bases and J by 8 bases, 19 bases remained unmatched. The CDR3 DNA reads as TGTGCCAGTAGTTGGCAGCTCCTAGCGGCGGGTGGGGGTACGCAGTATTTT. Encoded protein: CASSWQLLAAGGGTQYF.

Many counts were recorded for this clonotype. The chain couples TRBV2 to TRBJ2-1; the D gene is possibly TRBD2 (5 bases). V dropped 4 bases and J dropped 9 bases, with 10 bases sitting between them. Germline V lookup: CDR1 SNHLY, CDR2 FYNNEI. The CDR3 sequence is 12 residues long. This CDR3 is CASSGEFSEQFF. CDR3 sequence (DNA): TGTGCCAGCAGTGGGGAGTTCAGTGAGCAGTTCTTC.

This clonotype showed up many times. The rearrangement joins TRBV6-1 to TRBJ1-1, with unresolved D. The CDR3 extends over 16 amino acids. V lost 0 bases to trimming and J lost 5 bases, with 16 bases between them. The V gene's germline CDR1 is MNHNS and CDR2 SASEGT. CDR3 in DNA: TGTGCCAGCAGTGAAGCCCTTACTCAGGTTTGGACTGAAGCTTTCTTT. Protein sequence: CASSEALTQVWTEAFF.

This chain connects TRBV9 to TRBJ1-2, with D possibly TRBD1 on 6 matching bases. Germline CDR1 is SGDLS and CDR2 is YYNGEE. V lost 2 bases, J lost 5 bases, and 10 bases lay in between. The CDR3 is made up of 13 amino acids. This chain's CDR3 is CASSVDRNYGYTF. CDR3 sequence (DNA): TGTGCCAGCAGCGTTGACAGGAATTATGGCTACACCTTC.

This clonotype has a count of ten or more. The CDR3 nucleotides are TGTGCCACCAGTGGAAGACTAGCGGTGAATGAGCAGTTCTTC. It codes for CATSGRLAVNEQFF. The chain has TRBV24-1 and TRBJ2-1; 9 positions match TRBD2. The CDR3 is 14 residues long. V lost 5 bases and J lost 7; bases outside the gene matches: 5. In germline, CDR1 is KGHDR, CDR2 SFDVKD.

This clonotype came up many times. The J gene is TRBJ2-7, the V gene TRBV27; 9 bases align to TRBD2. This CDR3 is 13 amino acids long. CDR1 and CDR2 from the germline V gene are MNHEY and SMNVEV (reference sequence). Trimming cost V 5 bases and J 3 bases; bases outside gene matches: 2. The CDR3 sequence: CASSKTSGYEQYF. CDR3 DNA: TGTGCCAGCAGTAAGACTAGCGGCTACGAGCAGTACTTC.

This clonotype was seen ten or more times. The genes are TRBV20-1 and TRBJ2-1; TRBD2 aligns across 11 bases. The CDR3 contains 15 residues. V was clipped by 2 bases and J by 10 bases; unmatched bases: 10. Per germline, CDR1 DFQATT and CDR2 SNEGSKA (reference sequence). DNA for the CDR3: TGCAGTGCTAGATCGGGACTAGCGGCGTTAAAAGAGCAGTTCTTC. It specifies CSARSGLAALKEQFF.

This chain connects TRBV29-1 to TRBJ2-1, with 10 nucleotides matching TRBD2. The CDR3 has 14 amino acids. The germline V gene encodes CDR1 SQVTM and CDR2 ANQGSEA. The V segment lost 5 bases and the J segment 10 bases; nucleotides outside the gene matches: 11. The CDR3 reads CSVLLAGLTGEQFF. CDR3 nucleotide sequence: TGCAGCGTTCTACTAGCGGGATTGACCGGGGAGCAGTTCTTC.

This clonotype was detected a few times. This chain joins TRBV12-3 or TRBV12-4 and TRBJ2-7; unclear D gene. This CDR3 has 12 amino acids. V dropped 9 bases and J dropped 3 bases, with 12 bases sitting between them. The CDR3 coding sequence is TGTGCCAGTGGGTCTCTCCTCTACGAGCAGTACTTC. It is translated as CASGSLLYEQYF.

This clonotype was detected a few times. This chain uses TRBV7-3 with TRBJ2-1; D is perhaps TRBD2 (6 bases). Germline lookup yields CDR1 SGHTA and CDR2 FQGTGA. The CDR3 is 14 residues long. Trimming removed 2 bases from V and 4 bases from J, with 9 bases in between. CDR3 amino acids: CASSLDGGYNEQFF. The CDR3 DNA reads as TGTGCCAGCAGCTTAGACGGGGGTTACAATGAGCAGTTCTTC.

Ten or more counts support this clonotype. The gene calls are TRBV6-5 and TRBJ2-2, with D uncertain. Germline V lookup: CDR1 MNHEY, CDR2 SVGAGI. V was pared by 10 bases and J by 3 bases, with 9 bases between. The CDR3 length is 12 residues. CDR3 sequence (DNA): TGTGCCACTTTAGAGGACACCGGGGAGCTGTTTTTT. This translates into CATLEDTGELFF.

Sample share makes this clonotype medium-sized. The V call is TRBV7-4, the J call TRBJ2-7, with TRBD1 matching 7 bases. CDR3 length: 14 residues. With V trimmed by 6 bases and J by 6 bases, 11 bases remained unmatched. In germline, CDR1 is SGHVT, CDR2 SQSDAQ. The CDR3 region has the DNA TGTGCCAGCAGAACCCGTGACAGGGTTGCCGAGCAGTACTTC. This encodes CASRTRDRVAEQYF.